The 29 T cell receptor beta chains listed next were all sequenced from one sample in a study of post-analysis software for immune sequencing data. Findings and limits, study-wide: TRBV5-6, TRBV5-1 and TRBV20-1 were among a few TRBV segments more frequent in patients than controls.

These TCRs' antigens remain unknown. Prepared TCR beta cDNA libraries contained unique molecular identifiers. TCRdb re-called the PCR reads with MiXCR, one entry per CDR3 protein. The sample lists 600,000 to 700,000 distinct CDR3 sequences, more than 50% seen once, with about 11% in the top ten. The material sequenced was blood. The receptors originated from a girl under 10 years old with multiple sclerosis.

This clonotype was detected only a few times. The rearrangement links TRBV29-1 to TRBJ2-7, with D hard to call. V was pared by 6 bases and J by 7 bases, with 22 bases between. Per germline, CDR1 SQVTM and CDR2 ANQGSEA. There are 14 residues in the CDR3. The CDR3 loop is CSVRDTRHVREQYF. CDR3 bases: TGCAGCGTACGCGACACGCGGCACGTCCGAGAGCAGTACTTC.

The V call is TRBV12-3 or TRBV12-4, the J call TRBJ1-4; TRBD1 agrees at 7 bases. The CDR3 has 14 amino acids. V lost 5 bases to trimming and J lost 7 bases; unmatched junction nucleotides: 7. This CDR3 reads CASSTTGDGEKLFF. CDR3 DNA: TGTGCCAGCAGTACCACAGGGGACGGTGAAAAACTGTTTTTT.

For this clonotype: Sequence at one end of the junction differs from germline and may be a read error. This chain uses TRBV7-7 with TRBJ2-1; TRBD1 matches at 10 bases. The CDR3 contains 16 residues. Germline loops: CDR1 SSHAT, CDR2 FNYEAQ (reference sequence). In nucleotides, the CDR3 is TGTGCTAGCAGCTTGGCACCGGGACAGGGGTATAGTGAGCAGTTCTTC. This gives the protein CASSLAPGQGYSEQFF. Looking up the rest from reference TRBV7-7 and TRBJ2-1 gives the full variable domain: GAGVSQSPRYKVTKRGQDVTLRCDPISSHATLYWYQQALGQGPEFLTYFNYEAQPDKSGLPSDRFSAERPEGSISTLTIQRTEQRDSAMYRCASSLAPGQGYSEQFFGPGTRLTVL.

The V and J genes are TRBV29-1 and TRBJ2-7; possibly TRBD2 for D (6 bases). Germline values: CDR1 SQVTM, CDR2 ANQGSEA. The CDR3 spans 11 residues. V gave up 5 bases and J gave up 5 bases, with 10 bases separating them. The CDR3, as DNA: TGCAGCGTTTACCGGGGGAACGAGCAGTACTTC. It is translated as CSVYRGNEQYF.

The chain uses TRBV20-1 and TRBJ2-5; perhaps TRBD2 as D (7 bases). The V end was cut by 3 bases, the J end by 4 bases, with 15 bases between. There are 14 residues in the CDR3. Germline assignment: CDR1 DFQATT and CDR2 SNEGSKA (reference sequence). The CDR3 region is CSASPRGRAETQYF. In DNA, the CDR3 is TGCAGTGCTAGCCCTAGGGGGAGGGCAGAGACCCAGTACTTC.

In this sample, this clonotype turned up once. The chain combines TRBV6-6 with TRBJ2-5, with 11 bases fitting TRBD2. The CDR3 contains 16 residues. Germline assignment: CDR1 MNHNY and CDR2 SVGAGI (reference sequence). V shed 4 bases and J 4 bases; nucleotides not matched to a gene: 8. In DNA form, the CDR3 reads TGTGCCAGCAGTTTTAGCGGGAGGGTAGTAGGAGAGACCCAGTACTTC. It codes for CASSFSGRVVGETQYF.

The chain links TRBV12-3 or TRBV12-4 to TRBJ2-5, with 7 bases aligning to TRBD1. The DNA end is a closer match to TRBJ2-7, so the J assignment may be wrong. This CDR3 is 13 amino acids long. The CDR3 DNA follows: TGTGCCAGCTACTCCCGCCCAGGGGGCGAGCAGTACTTC. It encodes CASYSRPGGEQYF.

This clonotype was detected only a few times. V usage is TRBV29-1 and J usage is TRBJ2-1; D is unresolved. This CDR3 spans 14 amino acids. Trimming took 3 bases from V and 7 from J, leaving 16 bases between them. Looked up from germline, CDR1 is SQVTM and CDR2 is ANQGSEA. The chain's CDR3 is CSVEWPSFANEQFF. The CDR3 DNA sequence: TGCAGCGTTGAGTGGCCAAGTTTCGCGAATGAGCAGTTCTTC.

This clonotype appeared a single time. The CDR3 DNA is TGTGCCAGCAGTTTTTCTGTAGCGGGAGGCACAGATACGCAGTATTTT. Its protein product is CASSFSVAGGTDTQYF. The V call is TRBV12-3 or TRBV12-4, the J call TRBJ2-3; 9 nucleotides align to TRBD2. The CDR3 contains 16 residues. The junction had 5 bases not matched to a gene; V was cut back by 3 bases and J by 1 base.

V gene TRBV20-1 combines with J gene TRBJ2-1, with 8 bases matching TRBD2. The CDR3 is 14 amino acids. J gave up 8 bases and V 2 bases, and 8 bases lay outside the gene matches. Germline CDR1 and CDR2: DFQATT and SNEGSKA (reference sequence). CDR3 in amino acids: CSARIVVAGYEQFF. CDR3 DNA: TGCAGTGCTAGAATTGTTGTAGCGGGATATGAGCAGTTCTTC.

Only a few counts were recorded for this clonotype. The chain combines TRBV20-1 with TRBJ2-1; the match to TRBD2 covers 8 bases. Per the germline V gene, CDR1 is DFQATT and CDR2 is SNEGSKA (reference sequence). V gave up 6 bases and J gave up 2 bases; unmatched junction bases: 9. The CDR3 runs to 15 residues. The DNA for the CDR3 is TGCAGTGCCGATGGACAGCGGGGGACCTACAATGAGCAGTTCTTC. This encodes CSADGQRGTYNEQFF.

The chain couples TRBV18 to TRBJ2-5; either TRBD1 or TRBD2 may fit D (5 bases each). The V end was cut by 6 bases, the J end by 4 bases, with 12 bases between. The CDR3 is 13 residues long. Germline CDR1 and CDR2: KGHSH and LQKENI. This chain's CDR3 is CASSPRESETQYF. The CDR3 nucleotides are TGTGCCAGCTCCCCCAGGGAGTCAGAGACCCAGTACTTC.

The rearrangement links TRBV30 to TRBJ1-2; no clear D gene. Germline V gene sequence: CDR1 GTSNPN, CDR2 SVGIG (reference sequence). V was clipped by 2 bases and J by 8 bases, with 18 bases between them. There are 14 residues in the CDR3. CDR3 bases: TGTGCCTGGAGTTCCGCCCAATGGGTGATCGGCTACACCTTC. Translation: CAWSSAQWVIGYTF.

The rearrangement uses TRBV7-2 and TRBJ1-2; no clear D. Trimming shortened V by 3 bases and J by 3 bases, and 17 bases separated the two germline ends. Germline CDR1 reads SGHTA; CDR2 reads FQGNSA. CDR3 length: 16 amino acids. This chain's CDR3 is CASSLGITKGDYGYTF. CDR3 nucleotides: TGTGCCAGCAGCTTGGGGATCACCAAGGGCGACTATGGCTACACCTTC.

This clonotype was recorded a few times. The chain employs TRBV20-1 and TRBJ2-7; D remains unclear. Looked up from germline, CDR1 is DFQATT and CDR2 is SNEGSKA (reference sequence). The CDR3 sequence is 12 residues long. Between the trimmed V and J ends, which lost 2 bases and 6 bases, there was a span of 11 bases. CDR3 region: CSARPSASEQYF. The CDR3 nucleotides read TGCAGTGCTAGACCCTCAGCCTCCGAGCAGTACTTC.

CDR3 nucleotides: TGCGCCAGCAGCTCCCAGACAGGGGGCGCGGGTGAAGCTTTCTTT. Amino acids: CASSSQTGGAGEAFF. The rearrangement uses TRBV5-1 and TRBJ1-1, with 10 bases matching TRBD1. Per germline, CDR1 SGHRS and CDR2 YFSETQ. The CDR3 extends over 15 amino acids. Unmatched junction bases numbered 9, after V lost 3 bases and J lost 7 bases.

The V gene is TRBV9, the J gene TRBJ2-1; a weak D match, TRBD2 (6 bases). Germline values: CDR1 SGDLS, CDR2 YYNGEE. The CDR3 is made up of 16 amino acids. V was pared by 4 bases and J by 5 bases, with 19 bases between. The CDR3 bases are TGTGCCAGCAGCTCCGGAGGAGGGAGATCACACAATGAGCAGTTCTTC. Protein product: CASSSGGGRSHNEQFF. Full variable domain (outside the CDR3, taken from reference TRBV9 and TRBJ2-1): DSGVTQTPKHLITATGQRVTLRCSPRSGDLSVYWYQQSLDQGLQFLIQYYNGEERAKGNILERFSAQQFPDLHSELNLSSLELGDSALYFCASSSGGGRSHNEQFFGPGTRLTVL.

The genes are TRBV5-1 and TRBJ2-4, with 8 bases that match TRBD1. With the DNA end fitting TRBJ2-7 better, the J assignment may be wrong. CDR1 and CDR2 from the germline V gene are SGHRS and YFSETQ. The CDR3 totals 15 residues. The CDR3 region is CASSSFGTGPYEQYF. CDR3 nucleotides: TGCGCCAGCAGCTCCTTCGGGACAGGACCATACGAGCAGTACTTC.

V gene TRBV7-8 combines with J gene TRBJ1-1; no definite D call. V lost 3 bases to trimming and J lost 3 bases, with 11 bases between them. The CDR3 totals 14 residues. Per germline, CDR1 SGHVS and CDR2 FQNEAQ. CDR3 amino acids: CASSFSSGDTEAFF. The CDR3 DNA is TGTGCCAGCAGCTTCTCGTCTGGGGACACTGAAGCTTTCTTT.

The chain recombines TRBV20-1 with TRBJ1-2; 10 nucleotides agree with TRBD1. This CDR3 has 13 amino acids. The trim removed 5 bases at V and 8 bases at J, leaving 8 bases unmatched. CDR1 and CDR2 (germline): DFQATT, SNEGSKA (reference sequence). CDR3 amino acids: CSAPRQGAKGYTF. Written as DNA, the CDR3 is TGCAGTGCTCCCCGACAGGGGGCGAAGGGCTACACCTTC.

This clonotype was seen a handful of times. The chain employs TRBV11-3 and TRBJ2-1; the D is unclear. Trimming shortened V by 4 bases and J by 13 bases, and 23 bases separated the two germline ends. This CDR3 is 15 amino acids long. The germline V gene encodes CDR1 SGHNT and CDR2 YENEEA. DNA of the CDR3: TGTGCCAGCAGCTCCGGCCCTAACCAACCCTCCTCCCAGTTCTTC. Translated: CASSSGPNQPSSQFF.

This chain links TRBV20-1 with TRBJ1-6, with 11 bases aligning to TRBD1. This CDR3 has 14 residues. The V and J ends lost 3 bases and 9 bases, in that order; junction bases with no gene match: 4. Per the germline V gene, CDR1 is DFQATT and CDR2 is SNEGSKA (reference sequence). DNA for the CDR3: TGCAGTGCTAGGGACAGGGGGCTACTTTCACCCCTCCACTTT. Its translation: CSARDRGLLSPLHF.

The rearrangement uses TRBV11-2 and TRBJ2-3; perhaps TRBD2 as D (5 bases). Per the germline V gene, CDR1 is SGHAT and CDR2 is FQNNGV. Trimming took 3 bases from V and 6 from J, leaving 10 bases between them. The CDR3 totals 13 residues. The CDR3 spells CASSLPSIDTQYF. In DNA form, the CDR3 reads TGTGCCAGCAGCTTGCCTAGCATCGATACGCAGTATTTT.

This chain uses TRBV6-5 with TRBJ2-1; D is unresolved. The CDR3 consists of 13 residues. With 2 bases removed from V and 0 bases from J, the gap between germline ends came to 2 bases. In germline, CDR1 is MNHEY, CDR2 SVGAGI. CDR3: CASSYDSYNEQFF. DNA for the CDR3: TGTGCCAGCAGTTACGACTCCTACAATGAGCAGTTCTTC.

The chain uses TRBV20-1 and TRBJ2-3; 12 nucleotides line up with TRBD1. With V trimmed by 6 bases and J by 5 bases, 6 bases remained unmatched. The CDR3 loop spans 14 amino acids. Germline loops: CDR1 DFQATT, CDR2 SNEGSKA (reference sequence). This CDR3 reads CSALGQGARDTQYF. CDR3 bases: TGCAGTGCCCTGGGACAGGGGGCACGAGATACGCAGTATTTT.

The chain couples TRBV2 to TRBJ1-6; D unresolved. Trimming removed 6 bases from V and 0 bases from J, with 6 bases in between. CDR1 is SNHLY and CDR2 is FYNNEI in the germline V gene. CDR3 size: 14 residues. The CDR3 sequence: CASRGSSYNSPLHF. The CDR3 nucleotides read TGTGCCAGCAGGGGTAGCTCCTATAATTCACCCCTCCACTTT.

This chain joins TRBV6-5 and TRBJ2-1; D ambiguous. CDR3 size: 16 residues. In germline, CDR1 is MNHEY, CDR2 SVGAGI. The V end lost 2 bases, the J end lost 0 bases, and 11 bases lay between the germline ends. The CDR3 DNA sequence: TGTGCCAGCAGTTACGAACGGGCCAGCTCCTACAATGAGCAGTTCTTC. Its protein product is CASSYERASSYNEQFF.

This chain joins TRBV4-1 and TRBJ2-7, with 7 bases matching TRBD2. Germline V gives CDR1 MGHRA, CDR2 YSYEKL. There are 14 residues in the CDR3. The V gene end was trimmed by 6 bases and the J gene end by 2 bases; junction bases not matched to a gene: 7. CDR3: CASRPGLSAYEQYF. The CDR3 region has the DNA TGCGCCAGCAGGCCGGGACTATCCGCCTACGAGCAGTACTTC.

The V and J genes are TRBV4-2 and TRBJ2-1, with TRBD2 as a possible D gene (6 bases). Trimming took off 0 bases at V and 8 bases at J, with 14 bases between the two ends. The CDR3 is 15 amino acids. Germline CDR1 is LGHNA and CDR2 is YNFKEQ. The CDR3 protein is CASSQELAGWYEQFF. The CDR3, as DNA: TGTGCCAGCAGCCAAGAACTAGCAGGATGGTATGAGCAGTTCTTC.